These 31 T cell receptor beta chains were sequenced from one sample in a study of technical replicates of blood from four donors. Data came from immunoSEQ multiplex PCR; TCRdb stores just in-frame clones and leaves some out. Of about 80,000 clones in the sample, approximately 97% were seen once. The specimen sequenced was T cells isolated from PBMCs. The receptor source for this set is a human donor in good health.

This clone has a single count. The chain couples TRBV13 to TRBJ1-2, with 8 bases matching TRBD1. The ends lost 5 bases at V and 8 bases at J; junction bases unmatched: 10. CDR1 and CDR2 (germline): PRHDT, FYEKMQ (reference sequence). This CDR3 has 14 residues. CDR3 bases: TGTGCCAGCAGCGATGGACAGGGAGGTGGAGGCTACACCTTC. This translates into CASSDGQGGGGYTF.

The chain uses TRBV5-6 and TRBJ1-2, with a tentative D call TRBD1 (6 bases). The CDR3 has 13 residues. Trimming removed 0 bases at V and 4 bases at J, with 7 bases between. Germline CDR1 SGHDT, CDR2 YYEEEE. CDR3 amino acids: CASSLEQGYGYTF. The CDR3 bases are TGTGCCAGCAGCTTGGAACAGGGCTATGGCTACACCTTC.

The CDR3 bases are TGTGCCAGCAGCCCGTTCGACAGCGGGAAAACCTACGAGCAGTACTTC. Amino acids: CASSPFDSGKTYEQYF. This rearrangement joins TRBV27 to TRBJ2-7, with TRBD2 identical over 7 bases. The CDR3 length is 16 residues. Trimming took 6 bases from V and 2 from J; bases not matched to a gene: 13. Germline CDR1 is MNHEY and CDR2 is SMNVEV (reference sequence).

This chain links TRBV6-5 with TRBJ2-2; D possibly corresponds to TRBD1 (5 bases). The ends were cut back, 10 bases at V and 3 bases at J, with 12 bases in the middle. Germline V CDR1 and CDR2: MNHEY, SVGAGI. The CDR3 sequence is 13 residues long. CDR3 in amino acids: CATKQEYTGELFF. For the CDR3, the DNA is TGTGCCACCAAACAGGAGTACACCGGGGAGCTGTTTTTT.

V gene TRBV29-1 combines with J gene TRBJ2-7; D is possibly TRBD1 (6 bases). The germline V gene encodes CDR1 SQVTM and CDR2 ANQGSEA. V lost 4 bases and J lost 2, with 15 bases in between. The CDR3 contains 14 residues. The CDR3 here is CSVVVLGGPYEQYF. CDR3 nucleotides: TGCAGCGTTGTGGTCCTAGGGGGACCCTACGAGCAGTACTTC.

J is TRBJ1-6 and V is TRBV5-1, with TRBD1 as a possible D gene (5 bases). The CDR3 is 16 residues long. Germline CDR1 reads SGHRS; CDR2 reads YFSETQ. V was clipped by 0 bases and J by 3 bases, with 10 bases between them. The CDR3, as DNA: TGCGCCAGCAGCTTGGACAGCGGGGGCTATAATTCACCCCTCCACTTT. This translates into CASSLDSGGYNSPLHF.

The chain carries TRBV18 and TRBJ2-3, with D tentatively TRBD1 (5 bases). V lost 5 bases and J lost 4, with 22 bases in between. Germline V gene sequence: CDR1 KGHSH, CDR2 LQKENI. The CDR3 runs to 17 residues. CDR3 coding DNA: TGTGCCAGCTCAACGATTGAATCAGGGCGTGGGGCAGATACGCAGTATTTT. Protein product: CASSTIESGRGADTQYF.

The chain uses TRBV13 and TRBJ1-1, with D possibly being TRBD1 (5 bases). The germline V gene has CDR1 PRHDT and CDR2 FYEKMQ (reference sequence). The CDR3 has 14 residues. V was pared by 0 bases and J by 4 bases, with 9 bases between. CDR3 residues: CASSLGRRGTEAFF. The CDR3 nucleotides are TGTGCCAGCAGCTTAGGCAGGAGGGGCACTGAAGCTTTCTTT.

This clone was seen just once. The chain combines TRBV7-9 with TRBJ1-1, with unresolved D. Germline V gene lookup returns CDR1 SEHNR and CDR2 FQNEAQ (reference sequence). V lost 2 bases, J lost 1 base, and 8 bases lay in between. This CDR3 spans 14 amino acids. CDR3 DNA sequence: TGTGCCAGCAGCTTATTTTCAGGGAACACTGAAGCTTTCTTT. Residues: CASSLFSGNTEAFF.

This clone was counted once. The gene calls are TRBV2 and TRBJ1-3; D uncertain. Germline-derived CDR1 and CDR2 are SNHLY and FYNNEI. Deletions cut 5 bases from V and 4 bases from J, with 6 bases between. The CDR3 is made up of 12 amino acids. In DNA form, the CDR3 reads TGTGCCAGCAGTATTTCAGGAAACACCATATATTTT. Translation: CASSISGNTIYF.

This clone was counted once. This chain connects TRBV11-3 to TRBJ2-3; TRBD2 agrees at 12 bases. Germline values: CDR1 SGHNT, CDR2 YENEEA. V was pared by 0 bases and J by 3 bases, with 4 bases of the junction left unmatched. The CDR3 runs to 17 residues. The CDR3 coding sequence is TGTGCCAGCAGCTTAGATTCGACTAGCGGGAGTACAGATACGCAGTATTTT. Its translation is CASSLDSTSGSTDTQYF. Using reference TRBV11-3 and TRBJ2-3 for the parts outside the CDR3, the full variable domain is EAGVVQSPRYKIIEKKQPVAFWCNPISGHNTLYWYLQNLGQGPELLIRYENEEAVDDSQLPKDRFSAERLKGVDSTLKIQPAELGDSAVYLCASSLDSTSGSTDTQYFGPGTRLTVL.

J is TRBJ1-1 and V is TRBV5-1; D is ambiguous. Germline lookup yields CDR1 SGHRS and CDR2 YFSETQ. The CDR3 is made up of 12 amino acids. The V and J ends lost 3 bases and 2 bases respectively, with 5 bases between them. CDR3 nucleotides: TGCGCCAGCAGCTATATCAACACTGAAGCTTTCTTT. This sequence encodes CASSYINTEAFF.

The chain carries TRBV10-3 and TRBJ1-1, with TRBD1 identical over 8 bases. Germline lookup yields CDR1 ENHRY and CDR2 SYGVKD. The CDR3 spans 16 residues. The V segment lost 6 bases and the J segment 0 bases; nucleotides outside the gene matches: 9. In nucleotides, the CDR3 is TGTGCCATCAGCGGAAGGACAGGGAGGGTGAACACTGAAGCTTTCTTT. This translates into CAISGRTGRVNTEAFF.

The chain combines TRBV7-9 with TRBJ2-7; TRBD1 agrees at 7 bases. Germline-derived CDR1 and CDR2 are SEHNR and FQNEAQ (reference sequence). This CDR3 spans 13 amino acids. Germline trimming cut 7 bases from V and 9 bases from J; bases unmatched to any gene: 12. The CDR3 nucleotides are TGTGCCAGCAAAGGGGACAGAGCATTTGGGCAGTACTTC. This translates into CASKGDRAFGQYF.

The rearrangement uses TRBV5-5 and TRBJ2-1; 7 nucleotides align to TRBD2. Germline V gives CDR1 SGHKS, CDR2 YYEKEE (reference sequence). With 4 bases clipped from V and 9 bases from J, the junction kept 10 bases outside the gene matches. This CDR3 contains 14 residues. The CDR3 loop reads CASSLGLDWPEQFF. The CDR3 DNA is TGTGCCAGCAGCCTCGGACTAGATTGGCCTGAGCAGTTCTTC.

CDR3 sequence (DNA): TGCGCCAGCATGGTAGGACTAGCGGACACAGATACGCAGTATTTT. Translation: CASMVGLADTDTQYF. The genes are TRBV10-1 and TRBJ2-3; 10 bases fit TRBD2. Looked up from germline, CDR1 is WNHNN and CDR2 is SYGVQD (reference sequence). With V trimmed by 7 bases and J by 2 bases, 6 bases remained unmatched. This CDR3 is built from 15 residues.

In this sample, this clone turned up once. J is TRBJ2-1 and V is TRBV27; TRBD1 might be the D (6 bases). CDR3 length equals 14 residues. Trimming cost V 3 bases and J 4 bases, with 10 bases left between them. Germline assignment: CDR1 MNHEY and CDR2 SMNVEV (reference sequence). CDR3 DNA sequence: TGTGCCAGCAGTTTCGGGACAATTTACAATGAGCAGTTCTTC. Protein: CASSFGTIYNEQFF.

This clone was found once. The rearrangement uses TRBV25-1 and TRBJ2-3; D perhaps matches TRBD2 (6 bases). Per the germline V gene, CDR1 is MGHDK and CDR2 is SYGVNS. Trimming pared 6 bases from V and 1 base from J, leaving 17 bases between. CDR3 length: 16 residues. The chain's CDR3 is CASSSELGGGTDTQYF. In DNA form, the CDR3 reads TGTGCCAGCAGCTCAGAACTAGGCGGGGGCACAGATACGCAGTATTTT.

This clone came up once. V gene TRBV4-2 combines with J gene TRBJ2-2, with a tentative D call TRBD2 (5 bases). CDR3 length: 15 amino acids. Trimming cost V 4 bases and J 5 bases, with 14 bases left between them. Germline CDR1 is LGHNA and CDR2 is YNFKEQ. CDR3 sequence: CASSPVRAATGELFF. Here the CDR3 DNA reads TGTGCCAGCAGCCCGGTCCGAGCGGCGACCGGGGAGCTGTTTTTT.

The V call is TRBV6-5, the J call TRBJ2-5; a possible D gene is TRBD2 (5 bases). V gave up 2 bases and J gave up 2 bases, with 15 bases separating them. CDR1 and CDR2 (germline): MNHEY, SVGAGI. The CDR3 is 16 amino acids. CDR3 nucleotide sequence: TGTGCCAGCAGTTACCTGACCGGTTCGGGGCAAGAGACCCAGTACTTC. It is translated as CASSYLTGSGQETQYF.

The chain uses TRBV5-8 and TRBJ2-3; 7 nucleotides match TRBD2. Germline-derived CDR1 and CDR2 are SGHTS and YDEGEE. The CDR3 has 14 residues. V lost 1 base to trimming and J lost 5 bases; unmatched junction nucleotides: 4. Written as DNA, the CDR3 is TGTGCCAGCAGCTTGCGCGGGAGCGTAGATACGCAGTATTTT. Its translation is CASSLRGSVDTQYF. The full variable domain, with the rest looked up from reference TRBV5-8 and TRBJ2-3, is EAGVTQSPTHLIKTRGQQATLRCSPISGHTSVYWYQQALGLGLQFLLWYDEGEERNRGNFPPRFSGRQFPNYSSELNVNALELEDSALYLCASSLRGSVDTQYFGPGTRLTVL.

The chain joins TRBV30 to TRBJ1-4; 7 positions agree with TRBD1. CDR3 length: 12 amino acids. Germline values: CDR1 GTSNPN, CDR2 SVGIG (reference sequence). Germline trimming cut 5 bases from V and 6 bases from J; bases unmatched to any gene: 3. CDR3 in DNA: TGTGCCTGGGGTGGACAGGATGAAAAACTGTTTTTT. Residues: CAWGGQDEKLFF.

V and J are TRBV7-8 and TRBJ2-2; TRBD2 matches 8 bases. This CDR3 comprises 15 residues. CDR1 is SGHVS and CDR2 is FQNEAQ in the germline V gene. V was clipped by 3 bases and J by 4 bases; unmatched bases: 4. The CDR3 spells CASSFSAGGTGELFF. The CDR3 nucleotides are TGTGCCAGCAGCTTTTCCGCGGGGGGCACCGGGGAGCTGTTTTTT. Drawing the rest from reference TRBV7-8 and TRBJ2-2, the complete variable domain is GAGVSQSPRYKVAKRGQDVALRCDPISGHVSLFWYQQALGQGPEFLTYFQNEAQLDKSGLPSDRFFAERPEGSVSTLKIQRTQQEDSAVYLCASSFSAGGTGELFFGEGSRLTVL.

The chain recombines TRBV7-9 with TRBJ2-7, with 9 bases fitting TRBD2. V gave up 5 bases and J gave up 1 base; unmatched junction bases: 6. Germline-derived CDR1 and CDR2 are SEHNR and FQNEAQ (reference sequence). There are 15 residues in the CDR3. This CDR3 is CASSTPTSGSYEQYF. DNA for the CDR3: TGTGCCAGCAGCACACCCACTAGCGGGTCCTACGAGCAGTACTTC.

V usage is TRBV2 and J usage is TRBJ1-2; the D is unclear. In germline, CDR1 is SNHLY, CDR2 FYNNEI. The CDR3 loop spans 13 amino acids. With 6 bases removed from V and 8 bases from J, the gap between germline ends came to 16 bases. CDR3: CASSRGLNTGYTF. The CDR3 bases are TGTGCCAGCAGCCGCGGACTCAACACGGGCTACACCTTC.

This chain joins TRBV28 and TRBJ2-6, with a possible D match to TRBD2 (5 bases). Trimming removed 7 bases from V and 2 bases from J, with 12 bases in between. The germline V gene has CDR1 MDHEN and CDR2 SYDVKM. This CDR3 is 15 amino acids long. CDR3 sequence: CASNPPAAGANVLTF. The CDR3 DNA reads as TGTGCCAGCAACCCACCAGCGGCTGGGGCCAACGTCCTGACTTTC.

The chain employs TRBV28 and TRBJ2-1, with a possible D match to TRBD1 (5 bases). The CDR3 covers 14 residues. From germline, CDR1 is MDHEN and CDR2 SYDVKM. The germline V and J ends were trimmed by 5 bases and 7 bases, with 15 bases remaining between them. CDR3 nucleotide sequence: TGTGCCAGCAGTCTGAGACAGCCTGGGAATGAGCAGTTCTTC. This translates into CASSLRQPGNEQFF.

CDR3 sequence reads: CASLTRDRTSTDTQYF. The CDR3 DNA is TGTGCCAGCTTGACTCGGGACAGGACTAGCACAGATACGCAGTATTTT. The chain has TRBV11-2 and TRBJ2-3, with TRBD1 identical over 8 bases. V gave up 8 bases and J gave up 0 bases; unmatched junction bases: 10. Germline CDR1 SGHAT, CDR2 FQNNGV. This CDR3 region has 16 residues.

The rearrangement joins TRBV7-9 to TRBJ2-7, with D perhaps matching TRBD1 (6 bases). The V end was cut by 1 base, the J end by 3 bases, with 13 bases between. Germline loops: CDR1 SEHNR, CDR2 FQNEAQ (reference sequence). The CDR3 spans 15 residues. CDR3 DNA: TGTGCCAGCAGCTTAGATGAGGGGGAATACTACGAGCAGTACTTC. Translated: CASSLDEGEYYEQYF.

Here the CDR3 reads CASSRYSDRNYGYTF. CDR3 coding DNA: TGTGCCAGCAGCCGATACTCGGACAGGAACTATGGCTACACCTTC. V is TRBV7-9 and J is TRBJ1-2; the match to TRBD1 covers 7 bases. J lost 2 bases, V lost 5 bases, and 8 bases had no gene match. Per germline, CDR1 SEHNR and CDR2 FQNEAQ (reference sequence). The CDR3 length is 15 residues.

This clone was seen a handful of times. This chain connects TRBV19 to TRBJ2-5; 8 bases line up with TRBD1. J lost 5 bases, V lost 7 bases, and 6 bases had no gene match. Germline V gene sequence: CDR1 LNHDA, CDR2 SQIVND (reference sequence). The CDR3 totals 13 residues. The DNA of the CDR3 is TGTGCCAGTACCCCAGGGGGCTGGGAGACCCAGTACTTC. Its protein is CASTPGGWETQYF.